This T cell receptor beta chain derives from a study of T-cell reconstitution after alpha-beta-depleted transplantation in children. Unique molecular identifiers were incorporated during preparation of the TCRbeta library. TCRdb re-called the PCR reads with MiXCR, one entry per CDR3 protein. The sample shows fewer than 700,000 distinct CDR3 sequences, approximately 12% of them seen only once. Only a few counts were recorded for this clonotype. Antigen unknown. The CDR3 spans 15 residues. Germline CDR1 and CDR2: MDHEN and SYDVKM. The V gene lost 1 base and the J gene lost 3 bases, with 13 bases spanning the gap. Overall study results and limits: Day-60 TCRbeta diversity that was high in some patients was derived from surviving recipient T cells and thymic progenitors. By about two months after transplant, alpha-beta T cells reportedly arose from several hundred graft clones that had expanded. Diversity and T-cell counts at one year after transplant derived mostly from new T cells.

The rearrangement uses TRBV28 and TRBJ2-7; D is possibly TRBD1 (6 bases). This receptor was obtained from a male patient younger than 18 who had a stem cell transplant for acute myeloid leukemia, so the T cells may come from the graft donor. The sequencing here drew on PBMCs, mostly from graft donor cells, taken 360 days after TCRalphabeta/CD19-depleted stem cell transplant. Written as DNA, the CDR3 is TGTGCCAGCAGTTTATCCCTTGGGGGCTTCTACGAGCAGTACTTC. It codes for CASSLSLGGFYEQYF. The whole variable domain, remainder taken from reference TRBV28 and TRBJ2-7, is DVKVTQSSRYLVKRTGEKVFLECVQDMDHENMFWYRQDPGLGLRLIYFSYDVKMKEKGDIPEGYSVSREKKERFSLILESASTNQTSMYLCASSLSLGGFYEQYFGPGTRLTVT.